The 14 T cell receptor beta chains below were found in one sample sequenced in a study of OX40 agonist ivuxolimab in advanced cancers. The protocol was immunoSEQ multiplex PCR, while the TCRdb copy is restricted to in-frame clones and leaves out a portion. The sample carries roughly 70,000 clones, 85% recorded once. The sequencing used CD4+ or CD8+ T cells sorted from blood, collected in a trial of the OX40 agonist ivuxolimab. The origin of the receptors is an adult with an advanced solid tumor such as melanoma, head and neck, liver or kidney cancer.

The CDR3 region has the DNA TGTGCCAGCAGCTACTTGAGGTCTTATAATTCACCCCTCCACTTT. This gives the protein CASSYLRSYNSPLHF. The chain carries TRBV7-2 and TRBJ1-6; no firm D call. Germline CDR1 is SGHTA and CDR2 is FQGNSA. This CDR3 region has 15 residues. V gave up 4 bases and J gave up 4 bases, with 11 bases separating them.

CDR3 DNA: TGTGCCAGCACTCAGGGTTTCGAGCAGTACTTC. This sequence encodes CASTQGFEQYF. The rearrangement links TRBV6-1 to TRBJ2-7; a weak D match, TRBD1 (5 bases). This CDR3 comprises 11 residues. V was clipped by 7 bases and J by 6 bases, with 10 bases between them. The germline CDR1 and CDR2 sequences are MNHNS and SASEGT.

The genes are TRBV28 and TRBJ1-3, with 10 bases that match TRBD1. Trimming at V came to 6 bases and at J to 2 bases, leaving 1 base not matched to a gene. Germline V gives CDR1 MDHEN, CDR2 SYDVKM. The CDR3 is 14 amino acids. The CDR3 loop reads CASRGTGAGNTIYF. The DNA for the CDR3 is TGTGCCAGCAGAGGGACAGGGGCTGGAAACACCATATATTTT.

The chain carries TRBV27 and TRBJ1-2; tentatively, D is TRBD1 (6 bases). CDR1 and CDR2 (germline): MNHEY, SMNVEV (reference sequence). The CDR3 spans 13 residues. Trimming took off 0 bases at V and 5 bases at J, with 7 bases between the two ends. As DNA, the CDR3 is TGTGCCAGCAGTTTATCGGACAGATATGGCTACACCTTC. It is translated as CASSLSDRYGYTF.

This clone was seen a few times. This rearrangement joins TRBV6-5 to TRBJ2-1; 11 nucleotides line up with TRBD2. With 4 bases clipped from V and 6 bases from J, the junction kept 8 bases outside the gene matches. Germline-derived CDR1 and CDR2 are MNHEY and SVGAGI. CDR3 length: 16 residues. CDR3 nucleotide sequence: TGTGCCAGCAGTTCCCTAGTAGCGGGGGGGCCCAATGAGCAGTTCTTC. This gives the protein CASSSLVAGGPNEQFF.

Written as DNA, the CDR3 is TGTGCCAGCAGTCGGGGACTAGTAGGGGGGGTGACCCAGTACTTC. It translates to CASSRGLVGGVTQYF. The gene calls are TRBV7-6 and TRBJ2-5; 8 nucleotides agree with TRBD2. Germline V lookup: CDR1 SGHVS, CDR2 FNYEAQ. V dropped 6 bases and J dropped 7; count of bases not matched to a gene: 13. The CDR3 runs 15 residues.

This chain joins TRBV2 and TRBJ2-1; possibly TRBD1 for D (6 bases). The V gene lost 6 bases and the J gene lost 2 bases, with 14 bases spanning the gap. The CDR3 has 15 residues. From germline, CDR1 is SNHLY and CDR2 FYNNEI. The CDR3 DNA reads as TGTGCCAGCAGCCGTGGACAGTTAACCTACAATGAGCAGTTCTTC. This encodes CASSRGQLTYNEQFF. Full variable domain (outside the CDR3, taken from reference TRBV2 and TRBJ2-1): EPEVTQTPSHQVTQMGQEVILRCVPISNHLYFYWYRQILGQKVEFLVSFYNNEISEKSEIFDDQFSVERPDGSNFTLKIRSTKLEDSAMYFCASSRGQLTYNEQFFGPGTRLTVL.

The CDR3 DNA reads as TGTGCCAGCAGCTCCAGGGAAGTCCTCATTCAGCCCCAGCATTTT. Protein sequence: CASSSREVLIQPQHF. The chain has TRBV5-8 and TRBJ1-5; D perhaps matches TRBD1 (5 bases). Trimming cost V 3 bases and J 6 bases, with 16 bases left between them. Germline assignment: CDR1 SGHTS and CDR2 YDEGEE. This CDR3 comprises 15 residues.

The rearrangement uses TRBV15 and TRBJ2-2; the match to TRBD2 covers 12 bases. This CDR3 has 20 residues. Trimming took 0 bases from V and 3 from J; bases not matched to a gene: 11. The V gene's germline CDR1 is LNHNV and CDR2 YYDKDF (reference sequence). CDR3 amino acids: CATSRDGLAGQFADTGELFF. The CDR3 DNA sequence: TGTGCCACCAGCAGAGATGGACTAGCGGGACAATTCGCGGACACCGGGGAGCTGTTTTTT.

In the case of this clone: Different DNA sequences within this sample yield the same CDR3. CDR3 in DNA: TGCAGCGTTGAAGACAACTCGTACGAGCAGTACTTC. Protein product: CSVEDNSYEQYF. The chain joins TRBV29-1 to TRBJ2-7; D is ambiguous. Per the germline V gene, CDR1 is SQVTM and CDR2 is ANQGSEA. Trimming stripped 0 bases from V and 4 bases from J, with 7 bases between. This CDR3 is built from 12 residues.

This clone was counted a few times. This chain uses TRBV28 with TRBJ1-6; no clear D gene. The V gene's germline CDR1 is MDHEN and CDR2 SYDVKM. Between the trimmed V and J ends, which lost 6 bases and 0 bases, there was a span of 18 bases. The length of the CDR3 is 18 residues. The CDR3 region is CASRSPVHLSSYNSPLHF. The DNA of the CDR3 is TGTGCCAGCAGAAGTCCGGTACACCTGAGCTCCTATAATTCACCCCTCCACTTT.

The chain links TRBV6-5 to TRBJ2-7, with 10 positions matching TRBD1. Germline V lookup: CDR1 MNHEY, CDR2 SVGAGI. Unmatched junction bases numbered 9, after V lost 6 bases and J lost 4 bases. This CDR3 is built from 15 residues. The DNA of the CDR3 is TGTGCCAGCAGGACTTTGGGACAGGGGTCGTACGAGCAGTACTTC. Encoded protein: CASRTLGQGSYEQYF.

The chain carries TRBV4-3 and TRBJ1-6; weak D call: TRBD1 (5 bases). The CDR3 length is 14 residues. Trimming pared 0 bases from V and 9 bases from J, leaving 9 bases between. Germline assignment: CDR1 LGHNA and CDR2 YSLEER. The CDR3 here is CASSQDRGFSPLHF. DNA for the CDR3: TGCGCCAGCAGCCAAGACCGGGGCTTTTCACCCCTCCACTTT.

In regard to this clone: Mismatch with germline at one junction end may stem from a read error. The chain is built from TRBV6-6 and TRBJ2-5; TRBD1 matches 8 bases. The CDR3 spans 12 residues. Germline lookup yields CDR1 MNHNY and CDR2 SVGAGI (reference sequence). The CDR3 is CASSYARTGWDF. Written as DNA, the CDR3 is TGTGCCAGCAGCTACGCCCGGACAGGGTGGGACTTC.